This T cell receptor (beta chain) is from a study of beta chain features in type 1 diabetes. Study background: When patients were set against healthy donors, age, gender and cell yields were similar. Study-wide results and caveats: Relative to healthy donors, patients appeared to have naive, central memory and Treg TCRB repertoires that were more similar.

Every bit of the isolated RNA underwent reverse transcription, so sequencing read expressed TCRB transcripts. Method: immunoSEQ multiplex PCR; TCRdb's copy keeps in-frame clones and lacks some. This sample carries about 930,000 clones, about a sixth of them seen once, and the ten largest clones take about 0.02%. Each donor gave one heparinised blood draw averaging around 120 mL. Sorted populations all had greater than 95% purity. Germline V gene sequence: CDR1 MGHDK, CDR2 SYGVNS. V dropped 0 bases and J dropped 12; count of bases not matched to a gene: 8. This CDR3 is built from 15 residues. Points on this clone: Its antigen is not identified.

The clonotype was recovered from a young woman in good health. The V gene is TRBV25-1, the J gene TRBJ2-1; 10 positions match TRBD2. Sample: naive CD4+ T cells from blood. In DNA, the CDR3 is TGTGCCAGCAGTGAATATCGGGCTAGCGGGGGAGGGCAGTTCTTC. This sequence encodes CASSEYRASGGGQFF.